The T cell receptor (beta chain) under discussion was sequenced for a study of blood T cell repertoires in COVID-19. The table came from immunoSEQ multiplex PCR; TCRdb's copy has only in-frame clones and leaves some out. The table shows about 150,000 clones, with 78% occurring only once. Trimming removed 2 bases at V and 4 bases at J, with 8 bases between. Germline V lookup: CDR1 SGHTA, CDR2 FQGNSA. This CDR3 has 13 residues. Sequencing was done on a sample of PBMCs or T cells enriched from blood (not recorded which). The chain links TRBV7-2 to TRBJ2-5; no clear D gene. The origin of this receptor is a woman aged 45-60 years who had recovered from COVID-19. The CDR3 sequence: CASSLWRGETQYF. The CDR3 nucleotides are TGTGCCAGCAGCTTATGGAGAGGAGAGACCCAGTACTTC.